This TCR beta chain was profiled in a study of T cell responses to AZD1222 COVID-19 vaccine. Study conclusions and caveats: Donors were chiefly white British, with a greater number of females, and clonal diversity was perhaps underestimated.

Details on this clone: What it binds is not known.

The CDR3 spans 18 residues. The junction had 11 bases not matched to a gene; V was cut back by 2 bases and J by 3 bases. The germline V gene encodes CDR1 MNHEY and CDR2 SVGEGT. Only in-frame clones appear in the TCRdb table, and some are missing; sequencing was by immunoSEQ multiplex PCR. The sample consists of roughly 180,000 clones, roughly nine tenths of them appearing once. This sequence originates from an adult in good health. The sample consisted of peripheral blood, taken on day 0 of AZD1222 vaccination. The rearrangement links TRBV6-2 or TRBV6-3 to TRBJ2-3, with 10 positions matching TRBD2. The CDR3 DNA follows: TGTGCCAGCAGTTACGAAACCAGGGCTAGCGGGAGAACAGATACGCAGTATTTT. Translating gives CASSYETRASGRTDTQYF.